This T cell receptor beta chain was sequenced in a study of cytomegalovirus exposure and HLA in healthy donors (TCRdb year 2017). Background on the whole study: An earlier analysis of roughly 500 of the donors reported about 260 Gb of sequence data and 117 million unique TCR beta sequences obtained from approximately 180 million T cells. About 310 gigabases of sequencing data and tens of millions of unique TCR sequences were included in an early release covering several hundred HLA-typed donors. Of the roughly 390 genotyped donors, approximately 80% were placed in the genetic ancestry cluster associated with self-reported Caucasian donors. The aim of the study was to test whether cataloging public T cell receptors could identify signatures of past pathogen exposure. The study used immunosequencing to profile the T cell repertoires of approximately 650 subjects and linked those repertoires to cytomegalovirus serostatus. In addition to the first cohort of 500 to 850 subjects, a separate validation cohort of 120 different subjects was used. The study combined high-throughput TCR immunosequencing, statistical association of individual TCRs with disease status, and machine learning to predict cytomegalovirus infection status. To study patterns of TCR occurrence, a later analysis re-analyzed previously published TCR beta repertoires from more than 550 donors and added high-resolution HLA genotyping. The later analysis used no new phenotypic data to find candidate immune exposures, relying instead on TCR beta sequences and their occurrence across donors. To decide whether each TCR beta V gene segment behaved as functional or pseudogenic, an earlier analysis of 587 of the donors relied on high-throughput TCR beta sequencing. Alongside the repertoire data, information on donor age, sex, ethnicity and CMV serostatus was compiled. A later genetic analysis took genome-wide SNP genotypes for about 65% of the 666 donors and used that subset as a discovery cohort. Every repertoire in the discovery cohort had been generated on one and the same sequencing platform. Both class I and class II loci were covered by HLA typing, at four-digit resolution. The number of donors typed differed by locus, with roughly 620-630 for A, B, C, DRB1 and DQB1, 522 for DQA1, over 600 for DPA1, and 450 to 480 for DPB1. Several DR-DQ haplotypes were treated as single units for association and clustering because of strong linkage in the cohort. Among some 410 genotyped donors of the cohort, an average of approximately 250,000 unique TCR beta nucleotide sequences were sequenced per donor, 15% to 20% of them non-productive.

The CDR3 contains 12 residues, cysteine and phenylalanine counted. Only the CDR3 region is kept as DNA, spanning 36 bases read in frame from base 1. Sequences GTSNPN (CDR1) and SVGIG (CDR2) are obtained from the germline V gene (reference sequence). V is pared back by 3 bases and J by 6 bases, with 9 bases lying between the germline termini. The cohort was made up of 650 to 700 healthy bone marrow donors. At the time of sampling, all cohort members were nominally healthy, though unrecorded immune exposures were likely present. The donor tested CMV seropositive, placing the donor among the 250 to 350 seropositive members of the cohort. A peripheral blood sample was provided by each donor, and peripheral blood mononuclear cells were used for TCR beta sequencing. Genomic DNA extraction from the blood cell samples was performed with the Qiagen DNeasy Blood Extraction Kit. The paper as a whole reports these results and caveats: In both the original and validation cohorts, the classifier was reported to diagnose cytomegalovirus status with high specificity and sensitivity. The study listed 164 TCR beta chains as associated with cytomegalovirus. An earlier analysis of approximately 590 of the donors showed that most TCR beta V segments appeared in productive rearrangements either about 87% or about 30% of the time, which broadly matched IMGT annotations. The authors suggested that the approach could potentially be generalized to other disease states and immunological phenotypes. Because some donors lacked HLA typing at each locus, the association tests relied only on the typed subset. In a later analysis, TCR association rates were found to vary across HLA loci, with the most associated TCRs seen for DRB1 alleles and the fewest for HLA-C alleles. In a later analysis, over 15,000 TCR beta sequences were associated with specific HLA alleles at a false discovery rate of 0.05. A further reported finding was that TCR beta sequences accurately predicted the HLA-A and HLA-B alleles for most subjects in the first cohort. When HLA alleles, especially DR and DQ, strongly co-occurred, TCR associations were difficult to assign to individual alleles. Because counts were too low, seventeen rarely observed V segments, including chromosome 9 orphons, were left out of the earlier analysis of some 640 of the donors. A cluster of highly shared sequence variants was judged likely to be a technical artifact of the sequencing pipeline. Linkage disequilibrium might explain the correlated functional status among segregating V segments, but an unknown experimental factor could not be excluded. In vitro tests confirmed that a few of the cytomegalovirus-associated TCR beta chains recognize cytomegalovirus antigens. Across donors, most TCR sequences were observed very rarely, whereas some public TCRs were present in many individuals. Some IMGT-functional V segments, including TRBV6-2 and TRBV6-3, could not be distinguished by the 87-base-pair reads and were therefore excluded. Only TCR beta chains were sequenced in this cohort, and the absence of alpha or paired-chain data limited detectable features. V-gene and J-gene trimming of TCR beta chains was associated with a missense DCLRE1C variant in a later genetic analysis, and the association was replicated in an independent cohort. In a later analysis, HLA-associated TCR beta chains showed more clonal expansion and lower generation probabilities than non-associated chains that were equally common. Sequencing depth was assumed to be roughly uniform across donors in the presence/absence analyses, though that assumption may not hold. A later analysis reported that several top co-occurrence clusters appeared linked to parvovirus B19, influenza, CMV and Epstein-Barr virus. Most CMV-associated TCR beta chains appeared to be HLA-restricted in a later analysis, and the HLA associations seemed to be driven largely by CMV exposure. CMV serostatus was the only immune exposure information available for the cohort. Compared with the approximately 670-donor mean, donors in an Asian-associated ancestry cluster had fewer N-insertions in productive TCRs, according to a later genetic analysis.

Concerning this clone itself: Its specific antigen is unknown. No per-base quality is available; no much larger clone lies one base away.

The library was generated by the immunoSEQ multiplex PCR assay. For the multiplex PCR, a mixture combining 60 forward primers for TCR Vbeta segments and 13 reverse primers for TCR Jbeta segments was used. A multiplex PCR assay on genomic DNA amplified the CDR3 region of rearranged TCR beta genes. Amplified TCR beta libraries were sequenced as 87-base-pair reads on the Illumina HiSeq System. Processing in the source paper ran as follows. Across the 670 or so repertoires, a later analysis counted tens of millions of unique TCR beta chains, some 11 million of which were shared by at least two donors. Raw reads were error-corrected and collapsed into unique sequences by a nearest-neighbor algorithm in which closely related sequences were merged to remove PCR and sequencing errors. To assign V, D and J gene segments, CDR3 sequences were aligned to IMGT reference sequences. For a sequence to be retained, a match of at least six nucleotides to both a V gene segment and a J gene segment was required. A rearrangement counted as productive if the CDR3 had no stop codons and remained in frame with V and J, and every other rearrangement counted as non-productive. CDR3 was defined according to IMGT convention as the region running from the second conserved V-encoded cysteine to the conserved J-encoded phenylalanine. Sequences without an unambiguous match to a single V gene segment were excluded from the earlier analysis of almost 600 of the donors. In an earlier analysis of 587 of the donors, V segments were called functional above 56.7% productive rearrangements and were called segregating when the between-donor standard deviation exceeded 5%. A statistical classification framework was built to diagnose cytomegalovirus status from the catalog of TCR beta chain sequences. In a later analysis, V and J genes were assigned by comparing TCR nucleotide sequences against IMGT/GENE-DB human TR gene sequences. Using the TCRdist pipeline, a later analysis assigned CDR3 sequences along with most-parsimonious VDJ recombination scenarios. In a later analysis, every TCR beta chain was defined by the combination of its CDR3 amino acid sequence and its V-gene family, and reads without a unique V-gene family were dropped. In a later analysis, 450 to 600 highly shared, low-generation-probability nucleotide sequences were removed to address suspected cross-contamination and a sequencing artifact. In a later analysis, a clonal expansion index for each public chain was calculated from normalized within-repertoire ranks of inferred template counts. A later analysis computed generation probabilities with a VDJ recombination model fitted to out-of-frame rearrangements, and checked the results against IGoR. A later analysis scored TCR-TCR, TCR-HLA and TCR-CMV co-occurrence with hypergeometric tests, applying a repertoire-size bias correction to TCR pairs. False discovery rates were estimated in a later analysis by permuting HLA or CMV assignments 20 times. A later analysis grouped co-occurring TCRs with DBSCAN, adding TCRdist sequence similarity when clustering within HLA-allele-positive subsets. Repertoires with fewer than 30,000 or more than 120,000 public chains, plus five repertoires with anomalous nucleotide sharing, were excluded from co-occurrence clustering. Drawn from immuneACCESS, this table holds only the in-frame rearrangements with V and J called that TCRdb kept. Clones are partly lost; checked studies trace under half to an unresolved V gene and leave the rest unexplained. That table supplies the V and J calls and clone size; D and trimming were determined from the DNA. In all, the sample holds roughly 96,000 clones, and roughly 74% of those were seen once. The ten most abundant clones make up roughly 3.2% of the sample.

Sequencing was performed on PBMCs. The sequence was collected from a female donor in good health and CMV-seropositive. The chain couples TRBV30 to TRBJ2-1; the best D guess is TRBD1, with 6 bases matching. The nucleotides read TGTGCCTGGAGCACAGGGTCCAATGAGCAGTTCTTC. Translated, this gives CAWSTGSNEQFF.